What follows are 10 T cell receptor beta chains derived from one specimen sequenced in a study of blood T cell repertoires in COVID-19. Method: immunoSEQ multiplex PCR; TCRdb's copy keeps in-frame clones and lacks some. Here the sample spans approximately 170,000 clones, less than 85% being singletons. Sequencing was done on a sample of peripheral blood. The origin of the receptors is a woman between 45 and 60 years old with acute or convalescent COVID-19.

In this sample, this clone turned up once. This CDR3 reads CASSPVGLAGSEQFF. The CDR3 nucleotides read TGTGCCAGCTCACCGGTCGGACTAGCTGGAAGTGAGCAGTTCTTC. The chain couples TRBV18 to TRBJ2-1; TRBD2 agrees at 8 bases. V shed 3 bases, J shed 9 bases, and the junction held 10 bases outside the gene matches. The CDR3 contains 15 residues. Germline CDR1 reads KGHSH; CDR2 reads LQKENI.

This clone was seen only once. The chain recombines TRBV6-5 with TRBJ2-2, with TRBD2 as a possible D gene (6 bases). Germline loops: CDR1 MNHEY, CDR2 SVGAGI. The germline V and J ends were trimmed by 2 bases and 7 bases, with 11 bases remaining between them. The CDR3 contains 14 residues. The CDR3 DNA reads as TGTGCCAGCAGTTACGGGAGGAAAGTCGGGGAGCTGTTTTTT. It is translated as CASSYGRKVGELFF.

The J gene is TRBJ1-6, the V gene TRBV5-5, with a tentative D call TRBD1 (6 bases). Germline CDR1 SGHKS, CDR2 YYEKEE (reference sequence). The V end lost 4 bases, the J end lost 5 bases, and 16 bases lay between the germline ends. The CDR3 is 16 residues long. Here the CDR3 reads CASSPRGGRNNSPLHF. CDR3 DNA: TGTGCCAGCAGCCCAAGGGGGGGACGGAATAATTCACCCCTCCACTTT.

The table lists this clone with a count of one. V usage is TRBV6-5 and J usage is TRBJ2-7; the match to TRBD1 covers 9 bases. The V segment lost 5 bases and the J segment 3 bases; nucleotides outside the gene matches: 5. Germline assignment: CDR1 MNHEY and CDR2 SVGAGI. The CDR3 is 14 amino acids. The CDR3 DNA is TGTGCCAGCAGTCGGACAGGGGAAGGCTACGAGCAGTACTTC. It translates to CASSRTGEGYEQYF.

The V call is TRBV7-2, the J call TRBJ2-7, with 9 bases that match TRBD2. The CDR3 extends over 15 amino acids. Germline values: CDR1 SGHTA, CDR2 FQGNSA. Trimming at V came to 3 bases and at J to 0 bases, leaving 3 bases not matched to a gene. The CDR3 loop reads CASSFSGGSSYEQYF. CDR3 in DNA: TGTGCCAGCAGCTTTAGCGGGGGAAGCTCCTACGAGCAGTACTTC. Based on the CDR3 plus reference TRBV7-2 and TRBJ2-7, the full variable domain is GAGVSQSPSNKVTEKGKDVELRCDPISGHTALYWYRQSLGQGLEFLIYFQGNSAPDKSGLPSDRFSAERTGGSVSTLTIQRTQQEDSAVYLCASSFSGGSSYEQYFGPGTRLTVT.

This clone was detected a few times. DNA for the CDR3: TGTGCCAGCAGCCCCGCCCCAGGGCGAAGCACAGATACGCAGTATTTT. This sequence encodes CASSPAPGRSTDTQYF. The chain recombines TRBV7-2 with TRBJ2-3; D may be TRBD1 (5 bases). V was cut by 5 bases and J by 0 bases, with 15 bases left in between. CDR1 and CDR2 from the germline V gene are SGHTA and FQGNSA. CDR3 size: 16 residues.

Comment on this clone: The sample contains more than one DNA sequence encoding this CDR3. The chain combines TRBV19 with TRBJ1-6; D gene unclear. The germline V and J ends were trimmed by 4 bases and 3 bases, with 7 bases remaining between them. The CDR3 runs 14 residues. Germline CDR1 and CDR2: LNHDA and SQIVND (reference sequence). CDR3 nucleotides: TGTGCCAGTAGTACGACGGGCTATAATTCACCCCTCCACTTT. This codes for CASSTTGYNSPLHF.

In its sample, this clone was seen a few times. The chain joins TRBV27 to TRBJ1-2, with 8 positions matching TRBD1. CDR1 and CDR2 from the germline V gene are MNHEY and SMNVEV (reference sequence). This CDR3 is built from 15 residues. Trimming took 6 bases from V and 8 from J; bases not matched to a gene: 14. The CDR3 bases are TGTGCCAGCAGAAGTCCGGGACAGGCACCGGGGGGCTACACCTTC. It encodes CASRSPGQAPGGYTF.

The chain links TRBV9 to TRBJ2-1; 10 bases agree with TRBD2. From germline, CDR1 is SGDLS and CDR2 YYNGEE. Germline trimming cut 4 bases from V and 5 bases from J; bases unmatched to any gene: 6. The CDR3 has 15 amino acids. DNA of the CDR3: TGTGCCAGCAGCCCCGGGACTAGCGTAAACAATGAGCAGTTCTTC. Translated, it gives CASSPGTSVNNEQFF.

The rearrangement uses TRBV5-1 and TRBJ2-1; 9 nucleotides line up with TRBD2. This CDR3 has 12 amino acids. Germline CDR1 reads SGHRS; CDR2 reads YFSETQ. Unmatched junction bases numbered 4, after V lost 7 bases and J lost 8 bases. CDR3 residues: CASLSSGDEQFF. CDR3 sequence (DNA): TGCGCCAGCCTGTCTAGCGGGGATGAGCAGTTCTTC.